A selection of T cell receptor beta chains follows, all from one sample in a study of metastatic and nonmetastatic thyroid tumors. MiXCR reprocessed the PCR reads for TCRdb. This sample has roughly 30,000 clones, with under 30% found just once. What was sequenced was blood. These receptors were collected from a female donor with papillary thyroid cancer or a benign thyroid nodule (not recorded which). Some clones in this sample may be carry-over from other donors' samples. Each CDR3 is given without its conserved first and last residue. D genes are given only for firm matches.

CDR3 | length | J | V | D
ASSLDRGGLRETQY | 14 | TRBJ2-5 | TRBV11-2 | TRBD2
ASSYGSWQLSSTDTQY | 16 | TRBJ2-3 | TRBV6-5 | .
ASSEPGTDTQY | 11 | TRBJ2-3 | TRBV10-2 | .
ASSPRGSGRDEQY | 13 | TRBJ2-7 | TRBV27 | TRBD2
ASKLTRSTDTQY | 12 | TRBJ2-3 | TRBV6-1 | .
ASSLEGPYGYT | 11 | TRBJ1-2 | TRBV28 | .
ASSPTQGTGNTIY | 13 | TRBJ1-3 | TRBV9 | .
ASSLDNLYAGNTIY | 14 | TRBJ1-3 | TRBV11-2 | .
AWSATGQGRTEAF | 13 | TRBJ1-1 | TRBV30 | .
ASSQGTGYEKLF | 12 | TRBJ1-4 | TRBV4-1 | TRBD1
ASRAGSPYEQY | 11 | TRBJ2-7 | TRBV2 | TRBD2
ASSLDPRYEQY | 11 | TRBJ2-7 | TRBV11-3 | .
ASSPGQGEAYGYT | 13 | TRBJ1-2 | TRBV11-2 | TRBD1
SVSGERRTYEQY | 12 | TRBJ2-7 | TRBV20-1 | .
ASTASGYTEAF | 11 | TRBJ1-1 | TRBV6-1 | .
ASSTVNQPQH | 10 | TRBJ1-5 | TRBV28 | .
ASSASTDARETQY | 13 | TRBJ2-5 | TRBV25-1 | .
ASRTGSTYEQY | 11 | TRBJ2-7 | TRBV6-1 | .
ASTRGTSGSSEQF | 13 | TRBJ2-1 | TRBV6-1 | TRBD2
ASSSTPAGDTQY | 12 | TRBJ2-3 | TRBV11-2 | .
ASRLTGDLLYEQY | 13 | TRBJ2-7 | TRBV28 | TRBD1
SASLTGGGIYNEQF | 14 | TRBJ2-1 | TRBV20-1 | TRBD1
ASSTGLDTGELF | 12 | TRBJ2-2 | TRBV11-3 | .
ASSSTGDTIIYEQY | 14 | TRBJ2-7 | TRBV12-3/TRBV12-4 | .
ASSQNRGGSPLH | 12 | TRBJ1-6 | TRBV27 | .
SARVAGNTIY | 10 | TRBJ1-3 | TRBV20-1 | .
ASSLSGDTGELF | 12 | TRBJ2-2 | TRBV11-3 | TRBD2
SAPGTSGSYEQY | 12 | TRBJ2-7 | TRBV20-1 | TRBD2
SARRDRGGETQY | 12 | TRBJ2-5 | TRBV20-1 | TRBD1
ASSSPSYYEQY | 11 | TRBJ2-7 | TRBV7-9 | .
ASSASGTSSYEQY | 13 | TRBJ2-7 | TRBV12-3/TRBV12-4 | TRBD2
ALSAGGQLYGYT | 12 | TRBJ1-2 | TRBV28 | .
ASSGTRDRSMNEQY | 14 | TRBJ2-7 | TRBV2 | .
ASMQLVPYGYT | 11 | TRBJ1-2 | TRBV2 | .
ASRDRGNTGELF | 12 | TRBJ2-2 | TRBV6-4 | TRBD1
ASSLALAGGNTEAF | 14 | TRBJ1-1 | TRBV11-1 | .
ASRGGQSTDTQY | 12 | TRBJ2-3 | TRBV28 | .
SARASGSPNEQF | 12 | TRBJ2-1 | TRBV20-1 | TRBD2
ASSGTSTGRAETQY | 14 | TRBJ2-5 | TRBV28 | TRBD2
ASSLWDTEETQY | 12 | TRBJ2-5 | TRBV2 | .
ASGTSGNTIY | 10 | TRBJ1-3 | TRBV27 | .
ASSQGAQEEKLF | 12 | TRBJ1-4 | TRBV12-3/TRBV12-4 | TRBD1
ASSIVPGQGGYGYT | 14 | TRBJ1-2 | TRBV19 | TRBD1
ASSQDHARNHRLGAF | 15 | TRBJ1-1 | TRBV4-1 | .
ASRGGNTEAF | 10 | TRBJ1-1 | TRBV6-4 | .
ASSRNSGTASSYEQY | 15 | TRBJ2-7 | TRBV6-2/TRBV6-3 | .
ASSLGTSGLY | 10 | TRBJ2-4 | TRBV12-3/TRBV12-4 | TRBD2
ASSERFPQVMAETQY | 15 | TRBJ2-5 | TRBV6-1 | .
ASRQGETQY | 9 | TRBJ2-5 | TRBV19 | TRBD1
ATSGGNEQF | 9 | TRBJ2-1 | TRBV24-1 | .
ASILMGGRADTQY | 13 | TRBJ2-3 | TRBV5-6 | .
ASSFALTYEQY | 11 | TRBJ2-7 | TRBV12-3/TRBV12-4 | .
ASSRNTEAF | 9 | TRBJ1-1 | TRBV28 | .